Included here is one T cell receptor beta chain sequence, with context. The missing conserved phenylalanine or tryptophan at the end of this CDR3 makes a read error likely. The template was RNA from unsorted bulk tissue. More than 3 cm separated this lung sample from the edge of the tumor. Between the trimmed V and J ends, which lost 5 bases and 5 bases, there was a span of 3 bases. CDR3 length equals 11 residues. The sample is drawn from a study of tumor and adjacent non-tumor tissue in lung cancer. TCRbeta libraries were built with three rounds of nested PCR, modified from ARM-PCR. Using its own MiXCR run on the multiplex PCR reads, TCRdb lists one record per CDR3 protein. Among some 80,000 distinct CDR3 sequences listed, roughly three quarters were seen once.

This rearrangement joins TRBV12-3 or TRBV12-4 to TRBJ1-4; D is uncertain. This TCR came from a woman aged 50 to 60 with non-small cell lung cancer. Sequencing was carried out using distant non-tumor lung tissue. DNA for the CDR3: TGTGCCAGCAGTATGAATGAAAAACTGTTTATT. Protein: CASSMNEKLFI.